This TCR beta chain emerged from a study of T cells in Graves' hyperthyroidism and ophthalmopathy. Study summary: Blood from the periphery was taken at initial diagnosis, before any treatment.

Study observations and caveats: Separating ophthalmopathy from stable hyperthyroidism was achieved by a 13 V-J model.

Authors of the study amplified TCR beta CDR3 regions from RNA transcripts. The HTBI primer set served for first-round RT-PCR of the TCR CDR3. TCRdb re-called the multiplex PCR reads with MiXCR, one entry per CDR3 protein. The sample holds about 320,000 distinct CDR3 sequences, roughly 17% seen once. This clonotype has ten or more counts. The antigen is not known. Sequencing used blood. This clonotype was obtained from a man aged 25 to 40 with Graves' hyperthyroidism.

CDR3 region: CASSMRAGTEAFF. CDR3 nucleotide sequence: TGTGCCAGCAGTATGCGGGCTGGCACTGAAGCTTTCTTT. V usage is TRBV2 and J usage is TRBJ1-1, with D hard to call. With 5 bases removed from V and 4 bases from J, the gap between germline ends came to 11 bases. The length of the CDR3 is 13 residues. CDR1 and CDR2 from the germline V gene are SNHLY and FYNNEI. Complete variable domain (other parts from reference TRBV2 and TRBJ1-1): EPEVTQTPSHQVTQMGQEVILRCVPISNHLYFYWYRQILGQKVEFLVSFYNNEISEKSEIFDDQFSVERPDGSNFTLKIRSTKLEDSAMYFCASSMRAGTEAFFGQGTRLTVV.